The TCR beta chain under discussion was sequenced for a study of cytomegalovirus exposure and HLA in healthy donors. With respect to this clone: At one end the junction does not follow the germline gene, possibly because of a read error.

Germline V gene sequence: CDR1 MNHNS, CDR2 SASEGT. This CDR3 has 13 amino acids. The primer mix had 60 Vbeta and 13 Jbeta primers. Sequencing used immunoSEQ multiplex PCR; TCRdb keeps in-frame clones, though not all of them. The sample holds 100,000 to 150,000 clones, approximately 72% seen once. The clonotype originates from a man aged 18-30 years in good health and CMV-seronegative. V is TRBV6-1 and J is TRBJ2-7; 7 bases fit TRBD1. Sample: PBMCs. CDR3 sequence (DNA): TGTGCCAGCAGAACCGGGACAGTATACGAACAGTACTTC. Amino acids: CASRTGTVYEQYF.